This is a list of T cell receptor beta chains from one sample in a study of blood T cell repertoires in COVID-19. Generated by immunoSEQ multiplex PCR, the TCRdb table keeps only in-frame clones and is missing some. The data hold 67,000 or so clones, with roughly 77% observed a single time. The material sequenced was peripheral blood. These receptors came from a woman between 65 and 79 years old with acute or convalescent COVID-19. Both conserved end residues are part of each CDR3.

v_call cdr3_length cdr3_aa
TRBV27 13 CASSSNGQFGAFF
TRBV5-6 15 CASSLVQDRPYEQYF
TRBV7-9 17 CASSARLAGISYNEQFF
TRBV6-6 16 CASSPGTEMVPYEQYF
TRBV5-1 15 CASSTALAGGNEQFF
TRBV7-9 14 CASSLDTSTDTQYF
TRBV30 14 CAWRGPDKHEKLFF
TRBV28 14 CASSRPTGFWEQYF
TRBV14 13 CASSQAGRSGYTF
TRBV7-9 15 CASSSGDFGNEKLFF
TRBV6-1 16 CASCGPSQSGANVLTF
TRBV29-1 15 CSVGRTGGFRNTIYF
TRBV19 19 CASSISPGRMLSGANVLTF
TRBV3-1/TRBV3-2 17 CASSQGALAGGSYEQFF
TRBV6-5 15 CASRDTGILSYEQYF
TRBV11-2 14 CASSLRQGGTEAFF
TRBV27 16 CASSLRAPKEGSPLHF
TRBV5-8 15 CASSLATGVNYGYTF
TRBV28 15 CASLGSRIYNSPLHF
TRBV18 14 CASSPESGDTEAFF
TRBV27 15 CASSLQSGSNQPQHF
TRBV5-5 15 CASSYRDSSNQPQHF
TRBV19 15 CASSMIRDSGNTIYF
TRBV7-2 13 CASSSGTISEQYF
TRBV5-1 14 CASSFLRPNTEAFF
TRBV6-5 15 CASKLLAGGPGEQFF
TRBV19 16 CASSTRTGVWGETQYF
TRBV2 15 CASSVRQGGTDTQYF
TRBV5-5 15 CASSLRPGSADTQYF
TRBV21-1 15 CASSPRKTENTEAFF
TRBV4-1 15 CASSRGLGSYNEQFF
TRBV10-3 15 CAISESEGGRETQYF
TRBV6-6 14 CASRTTGASYEQYF
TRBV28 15 CASRKGLANPYEQYF
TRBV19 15 CASSIEGATRNIQYF
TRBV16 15 CASSQQGTANQPQHF
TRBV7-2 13 CASSLSSWGTQYF
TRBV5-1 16 CASSTNLAGGYNEQFF
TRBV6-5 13 CATTTGAIKTQYF
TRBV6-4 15 CASSEGAGVNEKLFF
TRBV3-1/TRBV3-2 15 CASSYSGQGVLGWYF
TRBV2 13 CAGRFQGIYGYTF
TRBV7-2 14 CASSASRGPYEQYF
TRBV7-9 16 CASSLGPGANTGELFF
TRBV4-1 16 CASSQDLTSGRLPRFF
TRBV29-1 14 CSFEAPNSPDTQYF
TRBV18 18 CASSPMGQGIGTNEKLFF
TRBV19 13 CASSAVMNTEAFF
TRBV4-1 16 CASSLRLAEGTGELFF
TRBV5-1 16 CASSLGPGQGGRTQYF
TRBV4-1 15 CASSREGRGVYEQYF
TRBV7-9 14 CASSLGGSYNEQFF